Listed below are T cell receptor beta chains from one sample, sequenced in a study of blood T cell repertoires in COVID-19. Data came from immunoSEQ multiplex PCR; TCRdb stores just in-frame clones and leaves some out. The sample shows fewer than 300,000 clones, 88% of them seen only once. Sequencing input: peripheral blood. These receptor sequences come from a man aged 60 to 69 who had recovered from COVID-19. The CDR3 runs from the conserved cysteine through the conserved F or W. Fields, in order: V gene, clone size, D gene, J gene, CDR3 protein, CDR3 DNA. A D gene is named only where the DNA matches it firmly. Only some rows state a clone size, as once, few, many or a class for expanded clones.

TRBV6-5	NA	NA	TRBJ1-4	CASSYAPGKANEKLFF	TGTGCCAGCAGTTACGCGCCAGGGAAGGCGAATGAAAAACTGTTTTTT
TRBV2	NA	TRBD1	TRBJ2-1	CASSENIQRQGNNEQFF	TGTGCCAGCAGTGAAAATATTCAGAGACAGGGAAACAATGAGCAGTTCTTC
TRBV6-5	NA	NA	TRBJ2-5	CASGPQETQYF	TGTGCCTCAGGGCCCCAAGAGACCCAGTACTTC
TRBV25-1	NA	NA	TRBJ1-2	CASSEQGRGKGYTF	TGTGCCAGCAGTGAACAAGGCAGGGGTAAGGGCTACACCTTC
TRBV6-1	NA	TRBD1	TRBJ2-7	CASSELDRITYEQYF	TGTGCCAGCAGTGAACTGGACAGGATCACCTACGAGCAGTACTTC
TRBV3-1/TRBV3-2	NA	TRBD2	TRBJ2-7	CASSQRGERGVYEQYF	TGTGCCAGCAGCCAGAGAGGCGAGCGGGGGGTCTACGAGCAGTACTTC
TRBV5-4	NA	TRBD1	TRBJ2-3	CASSSPGQSTDTQYF	TGTGCCAGCAGCTCCCCGGGACAGAGCACAGATACGCAGTATTTT
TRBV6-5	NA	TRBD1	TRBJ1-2	CASRDRGLVGYGYTF	TGTGCCAGCAGAGACAGGGGGCTCGTTGGCTATGGCTACACCTTC
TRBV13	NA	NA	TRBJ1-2	CASRLGQFRGYTF	TGTGCCAGCAGATTAGGACAGTTTCGCGGCTACACCTTC
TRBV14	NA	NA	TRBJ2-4	CASSQASSLAKNIQYF	TGTGCCAGCAGCCAAGCATCCTCACTAGCCAAAAACATTCAGTACTTC
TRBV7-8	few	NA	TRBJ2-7	CASSLGQGKGYEQYF	TGTGCCAGCAGCTTAGGTCAGGGTAAAGGGTACGAGCAGTACTTC
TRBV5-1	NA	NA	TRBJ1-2	CASSVGQNYGYTF	TGCGCCAGCAGCGTCGGACAGAACTATGGCTACACCTTC
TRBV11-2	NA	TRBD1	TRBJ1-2	CASSSGQGYRNGYTF	TGTGCCAGCAGCTCGGGACAGGGCTATAGAAATGGCTACACCTTC
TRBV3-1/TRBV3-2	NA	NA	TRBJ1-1	CASSPVGANTEAFF	TGTGCCAGCAGCCCGGTGGGGGCCAACACTGAAGCTTTCTTT
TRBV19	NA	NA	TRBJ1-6	CASKQGQGLSPLHF	TGTGCCAGCAAGCAGGGCCAGGGACTTTCACCCCTCCACTTT